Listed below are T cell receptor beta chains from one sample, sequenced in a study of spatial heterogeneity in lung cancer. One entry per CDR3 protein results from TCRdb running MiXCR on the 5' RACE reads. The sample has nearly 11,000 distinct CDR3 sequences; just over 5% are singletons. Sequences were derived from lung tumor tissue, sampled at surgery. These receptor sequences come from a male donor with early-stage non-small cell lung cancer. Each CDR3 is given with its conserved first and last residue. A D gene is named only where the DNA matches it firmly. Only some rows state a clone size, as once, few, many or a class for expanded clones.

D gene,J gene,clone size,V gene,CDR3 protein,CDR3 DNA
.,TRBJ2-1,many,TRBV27,CASRVSGSFNEQFF,TGTGCCAGCAGAGTCTCCGGAAGCTTCAATGAGCAGTTCTTC
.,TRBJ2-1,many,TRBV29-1,CSSEGSYNEQFF,TGCAGCTCTGAAGGGAGTTACAATGAGCAGTTCTTC
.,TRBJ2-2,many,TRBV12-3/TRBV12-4,CASSSGRGTGELFF,TGTGCCAGCAGTTCGGGGAGGGGGACCGGGGAGCTGTTTTTT
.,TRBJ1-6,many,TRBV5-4,CASSLDTGNNSPLHF,TGTGCCAGCAGCTTGGACACAGGGAACAATTCACCCCTCCACTTT
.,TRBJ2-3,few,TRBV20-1,CSALRLVGTDTQYF,TGCAGTGCTCTTCGACTAGTAGGCACAGATACGCAGTATTTT
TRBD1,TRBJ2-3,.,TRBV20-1,CSAILRGRADTQYF,TGCAGTGCTATTCTCAGGGGGCGCGCAGATACGCAGTATTTT
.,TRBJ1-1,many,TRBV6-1,CASSNQGPEAFF,TGTGCCAGCAGTAATCAGGGACCTGAAGCTTTCTTT
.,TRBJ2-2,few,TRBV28,CASRGRINTGELFF,TGTGCCAGCAGGGGACGGATAAACACCGGGGAGCTGTTTTTT
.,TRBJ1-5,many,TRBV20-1,CSASGGAGQPQHF,TGCAGTGCTAGCGGTGGGGCAGGACAGCCCCAGCATTTT
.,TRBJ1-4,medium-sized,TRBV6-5,CASSLSQSNEKLFF,TGTGCCAGCAGTCTAAGCCAGAGTAATGAAAAACTGTTTTTT
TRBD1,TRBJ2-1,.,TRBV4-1,CASSQRGQDNEQFF,TGCGCCAGCAGCCAGAGGGGACAGGACAATGAGCAGTTCTTC
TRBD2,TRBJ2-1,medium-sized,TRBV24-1,CATSDPRTSGSPNEQFF,TGTGCCACCAGTGACCCTCGGACTAGCGGGAGTCCGAATGAGCAGTTCTTC
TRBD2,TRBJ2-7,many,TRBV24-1,CATSDTGTSGLYEQYF,TGTGCCACCAGTGATACCGGGACTAGCGGCCTCTACGAGCAGTACTTC
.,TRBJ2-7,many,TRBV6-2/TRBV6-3,CASRPGWASYEQYF,TGTGCCAGCAGACCGGGTTGGGCTTCCTACGAGCAGTACTTC
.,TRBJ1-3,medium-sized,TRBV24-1,CATSDTGMGSGNTIYF,TGTGCCACCAGTGATACAGGGATGGGCTCTGGAAACACCATATATTTT
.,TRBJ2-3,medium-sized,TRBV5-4,CASSLGRGTDTQYF,TGTGCCAGCAGCTTGGGGAGGGGCACAGATACGCAGTATTTT
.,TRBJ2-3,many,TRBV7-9,CASSLDRYTQYF,TGTGCCAGCAGCTTAGACAGGTATACGCAGTATTTT
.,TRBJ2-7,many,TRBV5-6,CASSLARGTYEQYF,TGTGCCAGCAGCTTAGCTCGGGGAACCTACGAGCAGTACTTC
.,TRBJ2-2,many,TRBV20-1,CSARDGRVPSTGELFF,TGCAGTGCTAGAGACGGACGGGTCCCATCCACCGGGGAGCTGTTTTTT
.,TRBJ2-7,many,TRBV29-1,CSVQGSGEQYF,TGCAGCGTTCAGGGTTCGGGCGAGCAGTACTTC
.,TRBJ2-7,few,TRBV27,CASSLGKGPYEQYF,TGTGCCAGCAGTTTAGGAAAGGGCCCCTACGAGCAGTACTTC
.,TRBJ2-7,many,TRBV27,CASSPPWGYEQYF,TGTGCCAGCAGTCCCCCATGGGGTTACGAGCAGTACTTC
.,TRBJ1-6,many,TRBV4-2,CASSQDAMTINSPLHF,TGTGCCAGCAGCCAAGATGCCATGACTATTAATTCACCCCTCCACTTT
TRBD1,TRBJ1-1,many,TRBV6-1,CASSRDRDEAFF,TGTGCCAGCAGCCGGGACAGGGATGAAGCTTTCTTT
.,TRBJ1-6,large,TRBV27,CASSGLRGGSSYNSPLHF,TGTGCCAGCAGCGGCCTTAGAGGCGGAAGCTCCTATAATTCACCCCTCCACTTT
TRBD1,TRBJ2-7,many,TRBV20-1,CSASRTGPSYEQYF,TGCAGTGCTAGCAGGACAGGTCCTTCCTACGAGCAGTACTTC
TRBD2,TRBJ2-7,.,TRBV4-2,CASSLLPSGTKEQYF,TGTGCCAGCAGCCTCCTCCCTAGCGGGACTAAAGAGCAGTACTTC
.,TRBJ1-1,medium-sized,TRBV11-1,CASSLSGDTEAFF,TGTGCCAGCAGCTTATCAGGGGACACTGAAGCTTTCTTT
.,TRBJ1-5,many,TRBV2,CASSVRSGGSGNQPQHF,TGTGCCAGCAGTGTCCGGTCGGGGGGGTCTGGCAATCAGCCCCAGCATTTT
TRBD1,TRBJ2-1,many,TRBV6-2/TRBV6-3,CASNRGYNEQFF,TGTGCCAGCAACAGGGGGTACAATGAGCAGTTCTTC
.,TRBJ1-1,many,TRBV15,CATSRDPATEAFF,TGTGCCACCAGCAGAGACCCGGCCACTGAAGCTTTCTTT
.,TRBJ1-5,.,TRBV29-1,CSVKIDGNQPQHF,TGCAGCGTCAAGATCGACGGAAATCAGCCCCAGCATTTT
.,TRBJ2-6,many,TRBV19,CASRRSPGLNSGANVLTF,TGTGCCAGTAGACGGAGTCCGGGACTCAACTCTGGGGCCAACGTCCTGACTTTC
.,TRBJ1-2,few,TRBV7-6,CASSTPGTTLVYGYTF,TGTGCCAGCAGCACCCCTGGAACGACCTTAGTCTATGGCTACACCTTC
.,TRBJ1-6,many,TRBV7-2,CASSLVGPGNSPLHF,TGTGCCAGCAGCTTAGTAGGGCCCGGAAATTCACCCCTCCACTTT
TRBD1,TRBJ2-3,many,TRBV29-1,CSVEIWTGNTQYF,TGCAGCGTTGAAATATGGACAGGGAATACGCAGTATTTT
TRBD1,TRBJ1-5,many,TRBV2,CASSERGTGNQPQHF,TGTGCCAGCAGTGAAAGGGGGACAGGCAATCAGCCCCAGCATTTT
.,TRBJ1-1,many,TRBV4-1,CASSPGAEAFF,TGCGCCAGCTCTCCGGGGGCTGAAGCTTTCTTT
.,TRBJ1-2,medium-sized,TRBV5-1,CASSQMTANYGYTF,TGCGCCAGCAGCCAAATGACAGCTAACTATGGCTACACCTTC
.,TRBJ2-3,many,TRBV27,CASRPFEGVSDTQYF,TGTGCCAGCAGGCCCTTTGAGGGGGTCTCAGATACGCAGTATTTT
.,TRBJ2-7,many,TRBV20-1,CSAREDGGGAYEQYF,TGCAGTGCTAGAGAGGATGGCGGCGGGGCCTACGAGCAGTACTTC
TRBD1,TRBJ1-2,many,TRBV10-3,CAISGQGYGYTF,TGTGCCATCAGTGGACAGGGGTATGGCTACACCTTC
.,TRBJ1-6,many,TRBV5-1,CASSSRRDSPLHF,TGCGCCAGCAGCTCCCGGCGGGACTCACCCCTCCACTTT
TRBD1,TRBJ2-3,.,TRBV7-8,CASSLGQTLSTDTQYF,TGTGCCAGCAGCTTGGGACAGACCCTCAGCACAGATACGCAGTATTTT
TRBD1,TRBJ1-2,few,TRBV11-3,CASSLWDRDVPFYGYTF,TGTGCCAGCAGCTTATGGGACAGGGACGTTCCCTTCTATGGCTACACCTTC
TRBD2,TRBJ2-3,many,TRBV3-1,CASSPGLGSTDTQYF,TGTGCCAGCAGCCCGGGACTAGGTAGCACAGATACGCAGTATTTT
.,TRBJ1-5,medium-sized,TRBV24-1,CATSRPNQPQHF,TGTGCCACCAGTAGGCCGAATCAGCCCCAGCATTTT
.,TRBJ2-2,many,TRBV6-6,CAIKGSRTGELFF,TGTGCCATCAAGGGTAGTCGCACCGGGGAGCTGTTTTTT
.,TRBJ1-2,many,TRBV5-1,CASRDVYYGYTF,TGCGCCAGCAGGGACGTCTACTATGGCTACACCTTC
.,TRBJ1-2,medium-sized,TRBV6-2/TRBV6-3,CASRPNSYGYTF,TGTGCCAGCCGCCCCAACAGCTATGGCTACACCTTC
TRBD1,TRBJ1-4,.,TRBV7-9,CASSFGTGGEKLFF,TGTGCCAGCAGCTTCGGGACAGGGGGTGAAAAACTGTTTTTT